This entry describes one T cell receptor beta chain. The data derive from a study of blood T cell repertoires in COVID-19. The assay was immunoSEQ multiplex PCR, and TCRdb's table has in-frame clones only and misses some. This sample has fewer than 200,000 clones; approximately 83% occur once, and the top ten carry about 9.6%. Per germline, CDR1 LNHDA and CDR2 SQIVND (reference sequence). CDR3 length: 16 amino acids. The ends lost 3 bases at V and 4 bases at J; junction bases unmatched: 4. This chain links TRBV19 with TRBJ2-1; 12 positions match TRBD2. The receptor was derived from a man between 45 and 60 years old with active or convalescent COVID-19. Sequencing input: peripheral blood. CDR3 protein: CASSMWLAGGYNEQFF. The CDR3 DNA sequence: TGTGCCAGTAGTATGTGGCTAGCGGGGGGGTACAATGAGCAGTTCTTC.